The 3 T cell receptor beta chains listed next were all sequenced from one sample in a study of CD8 T cells in Susac syndrome (dated by TCRdb to between 2017 and 2020). The library came from the immunoSEQ multiplex PCR assay. RNA was extracted with the RNeasy kit and 0.5 to 1 ug was reverse transcribed using random hexamers. The public reads were quality trimmed at Q25 with fastp and then assembled into clones with MiXCR by TCRdb, keeping productive beta chains. Every entry covers one CDR3 protein and lists the most common genes and DNA from its rows. The sample yields 160,000 or so distinct CDR3 sequences; roughly 95% were counted once. The ten largest make up 0.15% to 0.2% of the sample. The specimen was CD8+ T cells from PBMCs. The receptors come from a human donor with multiple sclerosis.

The V gene is TRBV29-1, the J gene TRBJ2-3; D unresolved. The CDR3 runs to 16 residues. V was cut by 0 bases and J by 3 bases, with 16 bases left in between. Germline-derived CDR1 and CDR2 are SQVTM and ANQGSEA. In nucleotides, the CDR3 is TGCAGCGTTGAAGATCTCCAGGTGATGAGTACAGATACGCAGTATTTT. Translating it yields CSVEDLQVMSTDTQYF.

CDR3 loop: CASSPSVGSVYEQYF. CDR3 sequence (DNA): TGTGCCAGCAGTCCCTCTGTCGGGAGCGTCTACGAGCAGTACTTC. J is TRBJ2-7 and V is TRBV27, with TRBD2 as a possible D gene (6 bases). This CDR3 spans 15 amino acids. V lost 5 bases to trimming and J lost 3 bases, with 17 bases between them. Germline V gene lookup returns CDR1 MNHEY and CDR2 SMNVEV (reference sequence).

The chain employs TRBV27 and TRBJ2-1, with D perhaps given as TRBD1 or TRBD2 (6 bases each). Trimming shortened V by 5 bases and J by 1 base, and 18 bases separated the two germline ends. Germline V gene lookup returns CDR1 MNHEY and CDR2 SMNVEV (reference sequence). CDR3 length equals 17 residues. The CDR3 reads CASSPLGGYHSYNEQFF. The CDR3 coding sequence is TGTGCCAGCAGTCCATTAGGGGGGTACCATTCCTACAATGAGCAGTTCTTC.